Below, 29 T cell receptor beta chains from the same sample are listed, as sequenced in a study of cytomegalovirus exposure and HLA in healthy donors. Sequenced by immunoSEQ multiplex PCR; TCRdb stores in-frame clones only, minus some. The table has about 98,000 clones, roughly 89% seen once. Input material: PBMCs. The receptors here all came from a woman between 25 and 40 years old in good health and CMV-seronegative.

J is TRBJ2-1 and V is TRBV5-1, with D uncertain. Trimming left V 7 bases short and J 6 bases short, with 20 bases between. Germline V gene sequence: CDR1 SGHRS, CDR2 YFSETQ. This CDR3 comprises 15 residues. CDR3: CASRQILSDGNEQFF. The CDR3 DNA reads as TGCGCCAGCCGCCAAATTCTCAGCGATGGCAATGAGCAGTTCTTC.

This sequence joins TRBV14 and TRBJ2-5; a weak D match, TRBD1 (5 bases). From germline, CDR1 is SGHDN and CDR2 FVKESK. The CDR3 is made up of 15 amino acids. V dropped 4 bases and J dropped 1 base, with 13 bases sitting between them. CDR3 amino acids: CASSPLMQGQETQYF. The CDR3 bases are TGTGCCAGCAGCCCTCTGATGCAGGGCCAAGAGACCCAGTACTTC.

The chain has TRBV6-5 and TRBJ1-2; D is perhaps TRBD1 (5 bases). CDR1 and CDR2 from the germline V gene are MNHEY and SVGAGI. The V and J ends lost 2 bases and 7 bases respectively, with 11 bases between them. The CDR3 extends over 13 amino acids. This CDR3 is CASSYAKGVGYTF. DNA of the CDR3: TGTGCCAGCAGTTACGCTAAAGGGGTTGGCTACACCTTC.

V usage is TRBV11-2 and J usage is TRBJ2-7; 8 bases line up with TRBD1. The CDR3 sequence is 13 residues long. Germline CDR1 reads SGHAT; CDR2 reads FQNNGV. Trimming at V came to 3 bases and at J to 6 bases, leaving 4 bases not matched to a gene. This chain's CDR3 is CASSLNTGGEQYF. Written as DNA, the CDR3 is TGTGCCAGCAGCTTGAATACAGGGGGCGAGCAGTACTTC.

V is TRBV11-2 and J is TRBJ2-7, with D hard to call. The V gene lost 0 bases and the J gene lost 3 bases, with 9 bases spanning the gap. This CDR3 spans 14 amino acids. Germline CDR1 is SGHAT and CDR2 is FQNNGV. In DNA form, the CDR3 reads TGTGCCAGCAGCTTAGAGTTGGGCCACTACGAGCAGTACTTC. Amino acids: CASSLELGHYEQYF.

This chain connects TRBV11-2 to TRBJ2-7; D unclear. Trimming took off 2 bases at V and 6 bases at J, with 5 bases between the two ends. This CDR3 is 11 amino acids long. Germline V gives CDR1 SGHAT, CDR2 FQNNGV. The CDR3 region is CASSLYSEQYF. CDR3 bases: TGTGCCAGCAGCTTATACTCCGAGCAGTACTTC.

This clone was seen only once. The chain uses TRBV4-1 and TRBJ2-7; 7 bases fit TRBD2. Germline V gives CDR1 MGHRA, CDR2 YSYEKL. After removal of 4 bases from V and 4 bases from J, the junction contained 19 bases not matched to a gene. The CDR3 spans 18 residues. The CDR3 protein is CASSPHWEGGSALYEQYF. CDR3 nucleotide sequence: TGCGCCAGCAGCCCCCACTGGGAGGGTGGTAGTGCATTGTACGAGCAGTACTTC.

V gene TRBV7-3 combines with J gene TRBJ2-3; D possibly corresponds to TRBD1 (6 bases). CDR1 and CDR2 from the germline V gene are SGHTA and FQGTGA. Trimming pared 3 bases from V and 2 bases from J, leaving 27 bases between. CDR3 length equals 20 residues. The CDR3 coding sequence is TGTGCCAGCAGCTTGGTCCCCGTGGGCTGGGGGCTTAATTACACAGATACGCAGTATTTT. Translated, it gives CASSLVPVGWGLNYTDTQYF.

The rearrangement links TRBV10-1 to TRBJ1-2; 9 positions agree with TRBD1. Germline assignment: CDR1 WNHNN and CDR2 SYGVQD (reference sequence). The CDR3 contains 17 residues. V shed 0 bases and J 0 bases; nucleotides not matched to a gene: 5. CDR3 nucleotide sequence: TGCGCCAGCAGTGAGTCGAGGACAGGGGATGCTAACTATGGCTACACCTTC. Encoded protein: CASSESRTGDANYGYTF.

The gene calls are TRBV6-5 and TRBJ2-5; 10 nucleotides line up with TRBD2. The CDR3 is made up of 15 amino acids. Germline assignment: CDR1 MNHEY and CDR2 SVGAGI. The J segment lost 7 bases and the V segment lost 0 bases, leaving 5 bases of the junction unmatched. Here the CDR3 DNA reads TGTGCCAGCAGTTACTCCAGCGGGAGGGCCGTGACCCAGTACTTC. As protein: CASSYSSGRAVTQYF.

The genes are TRBV28 and TRBJ2-7; 11 bases match TRBD1. The CDR3 consists of 15 residues. Germline lookup yields CDR1 MDHEN and CDR2 SYDVKM. V shed 5 bases and J 4 bases; nucleotides not matched to a gene: 7. CDR3 amino acids: CASSPAGTGGYEQYF. For the CDR3, the DNA is TGTGCCAGCAGTCCCGCCGGGACAGGGGGGTACGAGCAGTACTTC.

This clone was seen a handful of times. The chain recombines TRBV2 with TRBJ1-5; tentative D call: TRBD1 (6 bases). The CDR3 runs 15 residues. The germline V and J ends were trimmed by 4 bases and 3 bases, with 13 bases remaining between them. Germline values: CDR1 SNHLY, CDR2 FYNNEI. Here the CDR3 DNA reads TGTGCCAGCAGTGCACAGGGATTCGACAATCAGCCCCAGCATTTT. As protein: CASSAQGFDNQPQHF.

The chain combines TRBV10-3 with TRBJ2-1, with D unresolved. The germline V gene has CDR1 ENHRY and CDR2 SYGVKD. The CDR3 consists of 17 residues. The germline V and J ends were trimmed by 2 bases and 4 bases, with 18 bases remaining between them. For the CDR3, the DNA is TGTGCCATCAGTGAGCCTGACCAGCTTCGGGTTTACAATGAGCAGTTCTTC. Its protein is CAISEPDQLRVYNEQFF.

V is TRBV2 and J is TRBJ1-2; D remains unclear. The CDR3 runs 13 residues. The ends were cut back, 4 bases at V and 1 base at J, with 7 bases in the middle. Germline CDR1 is SNHLY and CDR2 is FYNNEI. The CDR3 nucleotides are TGTGCCAGCAGTGGACTCATTAACTATGGCTACACCTTC. The encoded protein is CASSGLINYGYTF.

This clone has just one count. Relative to the germline gene, one junction end is altered; a read error may explain this. The same CDR3 also results from other DNA sequences found in this sample. DNA of the CDR3: TGTGCCAGCAGTCCCCTCGGGACAGGGCAGTACGAACAGTACTTC. Translating gives CASSPLGTGQYEQYF. This sequence joins TRBV6-5 and TRBJ2-7; the match to TRBD1 covers 9 bases. The germline V gene has CDR1 MNHEY and CDR2 SVGAGI. The CDR3 has 15 amino acids.

The gene calls are TRBV2 and TRBJ2-3; 9 nucleotides line up with TRBD2. Germline assignment: CDR1 SNHLY and CDR2 FYNNEI. The CDR3 is 18 residues long. V was pared by 11 bases and J by 2 bases, with 20 bases of the junction left unmatched. The CDR3 DNA is TGTGCCCGAATGGGAGTTACGGGACTAGCCCCATCCACAGATACGCAGTATTTT. Translated: CARMGVTGLAPSTDTQYF.

The chain couples TRBV18 to TRBJ1-2, with 7 nucleotides matching TRBD1. CDR3 length equals 15 residues. Trimming removed 0 bases from V and 5 bases from J; junction bases left unmatched: 6. Germline CDR1 and CDR2: KGHSH and LQKENI. CDR3 nucleotides: TGTGCCAGCTCACCACCAGACAGGGCCCTTTATGGCTACACCTTC. Its protein is CASSPPDRALYGYTF.

V gene TRBV6-4 combines with J gene TRBJ2-2; 8 nucleotides align to TRBD1. Germline V gene lookup returns CDR1 MRHNA and CDR2 SNTAGT. The CDR3 length is 15 residues. The ends lost 0 bases at V and 8 bases at J; junction bases unmatched: 5. The CDR3 is CASSDSWTGKGELFF. The CDR3 DNA is TGTGCCAGCAGTGACTCCTGGACAGGGAAAGGGGAGCTGTTTTTT.

V is TRBV5-6 and J is TRBJ2-6; D is uncertain. The CDR3 consists of 16 residues. CDR1 is SGHDT and CDR2 is YYEEEE in the germline V gene. The V end lost 1 base, the J end lost 0 bases, and 8 bases lay between the germline ends. CDR3 nucleotides: TGTGCCAGCAGCTTGAAACCTATCTCTGGGGCCAACGTCCTGACTTTC. Protein sequence: CASSLKPISGANVLTF.

The chain has TRBV6-6 and TRBJ1-3; D is ambiguous. The V end was cut by 6 bases, the J end by 4 bases, with 13 bases between. The CDR3 length is 14 residues. Looked up from germline, CDR1 is MNHNY and CDR2 is SVGAGI (reference sequence). The CDR3 nucleotides are TGTGCCAGCAGCGACAACATCCGCGGAAACACCATATATTTT. Its protein is CASSDNIRGNTIYF.

The chain recombines TRBV7-7 with TRBJ1-4; possible D gene TRBD1, 6 bases. CDR3 length: 14 residues. V gave up 4 bases and J gave up 8 bases, with 14 bases separating them. Per germline, CDR1 SSHAT and CDR2 FNYEAQ (reference sequence). CDR3 coding DNA: TGTGCCAGCAGCTCCGGGACAAACCCGGAAAAACTGTTTTTT. As protein: CASSSGTNPEKLFF.

The chain carries TRBV7-6 and TRBJ1-1; D not resolved. V shed 3 bases and J shed 2 bases, with 7 bases lying between them. The CDR3 has 13 amino acids. CDR1 SGHVS and CDR2 FNYEAQ come from the germline V gene. The CDR3 here is CASSLLTNTEAFF. The CDR3 DNA is TGTGCCAGCAGCTTGTTAACTAACACTGAAGCTTTCTTT.

The CDR3 nucleotides read TGCGCCAGCAGCTTACAAAACTATGGCTACACCTTC. This encodes CASSLQNYGYTF. The chain uses TRBV5-1 and TRBJ1-2; D is ambiguous. In germline, CDR1 is SGHRS, CDR2 YFSETQ. The CDR3 contains 12 residues. V lost 2 bases, J lost 2 bases, and 4 bases lay in between.

This clone was seen once. This chain links TRBV19 with TRBJ2-2; TRBD2 might be the D (6 bases). The CDR3 spans 14 residues. Germline-derived CDR1 and CDR2 are LNHDA and SQIVND (reference sequence). V was shortened by 4 bases and J by 14 bases, with 20 bases between the two germline ends. The CDR3 DNA follows: TGTGCCAGTAGTACCTCCGGGAATCGGGGGAGCCTGTTTTTT. Its translation: CASSTSGNRGSLFF.

The chain is built from TRBV7-9 and TRBJ2-2; maybe TRBD1 (5 bases). V was pared by 1 base and J by 7 bases, with 13 bases between. This CDR3 contains 15 residues. The V gene's germline CDR1 is SEHNR and CDR2 FQNEAQ (reference sequence). CDR3 sequence: CASSLGDSSVGELFF. CDR3 coding DNA: TGTGCCAGCAGCTTAGGTGACAGTTCGGTCGGGGAGCTGTTTTTT.

The V and J genes are TRBV6-1 and TRBJ1-1; a weak D match, TRBD1 (5 bases). Trimming pared 4 bases from V and 12 bases from J, leaving 15 bases between. Germline V gene sequence: CDR1 MNHNS, CDR2 SASEGT. This CDR3 has 12 residues. The CDR3 region is CASSGRGGKTFF. The DNA for the CDR3 is TGTGCCAGCAGTGGTAGGGGCGGTAAAACTTTCTTT.

V gene TRBV9 combines with J gene TRBJ2-1; 7 bases agree with TRBD2. CDR3 length: 15 amino acids. The germline CDR1 and CDR2 sequences are SGDLS and YYNGEE. With 0 bases clipped from V and 2 bases from J, the junction kept 2 bases outside the gene matches. For the CDR3, the DNA is TGTGCCAGCAGCGTAGCCAGCGGGGCCTACAATGAGCAGTTCTTC. Encoded protein: CASSVASGAYNEQFF.

The gene calls are TRBV7-6 and TRBJ1-1, with a possible D match to TRBD1 (5 bases). The CDR3 contains 15 residues. The V end lost 5 bases, the J end lost 7 bases, and 20 bases lay between the germline ends. Germline V gene sequence: CDR1 SGHVS, CDR2 FNYEAQ. The CDR3 coding sequence is TGTGCCAGCAGCCCACTTTTAGGGGCAGATGGTGAAGCTTTCTTT. It specifies CASSPLLGADGEAFF.

This clone was observed once. This chain connects TRBV5-4 to TRBJ1-2; weak D call: TRBD1 (5 bases). The CDR3 covers 16 residues. Germline assignment: CDR1 SGHNT and CDR2 YYREEE (reference sequence). The V gene lost 4 bases and the J gene lost 5 bases, with 21 bases spanning the gap. The CDR3 DNA is TGTGCCAGCAGCGAGAGGGGAGGAACGGGAGGATATGGCTACACCTTC. Translation gives CASSERGGTGGYGYTF.